The 30 T cell receptor beta chains listed next were all sequenced from one sample in a study of T-cell memory formation after mild COVID-19. TCRdb itself ran the 5' RACE reads through MiXCR, one entry per CDR3 protein. The sample lists 140,000 to 150,000 distinct CDR3 sequences; around 27% were seen once. Sequencing used PBMCs or a T cell subset sorted from them (not recorded which). All receptors derive from an adult woman who had mild COVID-19 (a few samples of this study predate the infection). Cell type and time point are not known.

As regards this clonotype: Germline is not matched at one junction end, which may reflect a read error. V usage is TRBV7-9 and J usage is TRBJ1-2, with D uncertain. CDR3 length: 10 amino acids. Germline V gene data show CDR1 as SEHNR and CDR2 as FQNEAQ (reference sequence). CDR3 coding DNA: TGTGCCAGCAGCCCCACTCTTGCTGACTTC. This gives the protein CASSPTLADF.

The rearrangement links TRBV12-3 or TRBV12-4 to TRBJ2-4, with D possibly being TRBD1 (6 bases). The CDR3 contains 14 residues. CDR3 in DNA: TGTGCTTTGGGGGCAGGGAAAGCCAAAAACATTCAGTACTTC. It encodes CALGAGKAKNIQYF.

This clonotype was counted a few times. V is TRBV10-3 and J is TRBJ1-1; D gene uncertain. This CDR3 has 12 amino acids. Trimming cost V 3 bases and J 11 bases, with 13 bases left between them. Germline loops: CDR1 ENHRY, CDR2 SYGVKD. CDR3 protein: CAISDLSPAAFF. The DNA of the CDR3 is TGTGCCATCAGTGACCTCTCACCGGCCGCTTTCTTT.

The rearrangement joins TRBV9 to TRBJ1-2; possible D gene TRBD1, 6 bases. Germline V gene sequence: CDR1 SGDLS, CDR2 YYNGEE. The CDR3 covers 15 residues. The V end was cut by 2 bases, the J end by 0 bases, with 11 bases between. This chain's CDR3 is CASSVSGTPNYGYTF. The CDR3 DNA sequence: TGTGCCAGCAGCGTTTCCGGGACACCTAACTATGGCTACACCTTC.

In its sample, this clonotype was seen a few times. The chain links TRBV5-1 to TRBJ2-1; perhaps TRBD2 as D (5 bases). The CDR3 is made up of 16 amino acids. Germline CDR1 SGHRS, CDR2 YFSETQ. V was shortened by 0 bases and J by 4 bases, with 14 bases between the two germline ends. This CDR3 reads CASSLELRVIYNEQFF. The CDR3 coding sequence is TGCGCCAGCAGCTTGGAATTGCGGGTTATTTACAATGAGCAGTTCTTC.

The chain is built from TRBV27 and TRBJ2-3, with a weak D call TRBD1 (6 bases). The CDR3 loop spans 15 amino acids. V shed 6 bases and J shed 6 bases, with 19 bases lying between them. CDR1 is MNHEY, CDR2 SMNVEV, per germline (reference sequence). The CDR3 DNA follows: TGTGCCAGCAGCCCGGACAGTTTCTTGCACGATACGCAGTATTTT. This encodes CASSPDSFLHDTQYF.

The V call is TRBV15, the J call TRBJ1-1, with D unresolved. The V gene's germline CDR1 is LNHNV and CDR2 YYDKDF (reference sequence). The CDR3 length is 11 residues. Trimming stripped 6 bases from V and 10 bases from J, with 12 bases between. The DNA for the CDR3 is TGTGCCACCAGGGAGTCAACACGAGCTTTCTTT. This gives the protein CATRESTRAFF.

Only a few counts were recorded for this clonotype. This chain connects TRBV12-3 or TRBV12-4 to TRBJ2-1; D remains unclear. The CDR3 sequence is 14 residues long. Trimming stripped 1 base from V and 4 bases from J, with 8 bases between. CDR3 nucleotide sequence: TGTGCCAGCAGTTTAGTCCACCATTACAATGAGCAGTTCTTC. It is translated as CASSLVHHYNEQFF.

The genes are TRBV7-8 and TRBJ2-5; D is perhaps TRBD2 (6 bases). The CDR3 loop spans 17 amino acids. V was cut by 5 bases and J by 5 bases, with 24 bases left in between. Germline-derived CDR1 and CDR2 are SGHVS and FQNEAQ. The CDR3 nucleotides read TGTGCCAGCAGCCCTCGGGGAGGTGCAGGGTGGGGGGAGACCCAGTACTTC. It is translated as CASSPRGGAGWGETQYF.

This clonotype was found a few times. The chain recombines TRBV4-2 with TRBJ2-7; TRBD2 agrees at 9 bases. This CDR3 comprises 19 residues. Looked up from germline, CDR1 is LGHNA and CDR2 is YNFKEQ. V was pared by 0 bases and J by 0 bases, with 12 bases of the junction left unmatched. The CDR3 sequence is CASSQDRLAGGQSSYEQYF. CDR3 DNA: TGTGCCAGCAGCCAAGATCGATTGGCGGGAGGGCAGAGCTCCTACGAGCAGTACTTC.

The chain couples TRBV29-1 to TRBJ2-7, with a weak D call TRBD1 (6 bases). The CDR3 runs 12 residues. V lost 4 bases and J lost 7, with 14 bases in between. From germline, CDR1 is SQVTM and CDR2 ANQGSEA. The DNA of the CDR3 is TGCAGCGTTGGAGTGGGGGCCATGGAGCAGTACTTC. Protein: CSVGVGAMEQYF.

This clonotype was counted a few times. The J gene is TRBJ2-6, the V gene TRBV7-6, with no clear D. Germline V gene sequence: CDR1 SGHVS, CDR2 FNYEAQ. Trimming took 5 bases from V and 7 from J, leaving 15 bases between them. This CDR3 is built from 15 residues. The CDR3 coding sequence is TGTGCCAGCAGCGCCGGGCAGTCCTTTGCCAACGTCCTGACTTTC. Translation gives CASSAGQSFANVLTF.

The chain carries TRBV3-1 and TRBJ2-5; 9 bases match TRBD1. Germline trimming cut 4 bases from V and 2 bases from J; bases unmatched to any gene: 2. The CDR3 totals 14 residues. Per germline, CDR1 LGHDT and CDR2 YNNKEL (reference sequence). The CDR3 loop is CASSPGQGQETQYF. For the CDR3, the DNA is TGTGCCAGCAGCCCCGGACAGGGGCAAGAGACCCAGTACTTC.

J is TRBJ1-2 and V is TRBV7-9; no firm D call. V lost 7 bases and J 2 bases, leaving 26 bases between the germline ends. CDR1 is SEHNR and CDR2 is FQNEAQ in the germline V gene (reference sequence). This CDR3 region has 18 residues. The CDR3 sequence is CASTTTRPRTLLNYGYTF. DNA for the CDR3: TGTGCCAGCACTACCACCAGGCCCAGGACCCTATTAAACTATGGCTACACCTTC.

This clonotype was seen ten or more times. This chain joins TRBV4-1 and TRBJ2-1; D tentatively fits TRBD1 or TRBD2 (5 bases each). Germline CDR1 is MGHRA and CDR2 is YSYEKL. Trimming took off 0 bases at V and 6 bases at J, with 6 bases between the two ends. The CDR3 has 13 residues. The CDR3 DNA reads TGCGCCAGCAGCCAAGATGGGGGCAATGAGCAGTTCTTC. It yields the protein CASSQDGGNEQFF.

On this clonotype: A junction boundary mismatches the germline segment, possibly from a read error. The CDR3 sequence: CASSLGQQGYEQYF. CDR3 nucleotide sequence: TGTGCCAGCAGTTTAGGCCAACAGGGTTACGAGCAGTACTTC. V is TRBV11-2 and J is TRBJ2-7; TRBD1 is a possible D gene (6 bases). This CDR3 spans 14 amino acids. Germline V gene lookup returns CDR1 SGHAT and CDR2 FQNNGV.

V and J are TRBV7-2 and TRBJ1-1; 7 bases line up with TRBD1. This CDR3 has 17 residues. Germline trimming cut 2 bases from V and 0 bases from J; bases unmatched to any gene: 9. Germline V gives CDR1 SGHTA, CDR2 FQGNSA. The CDR3 coding sequence is TGTGCCAGCAGCTTATACGTCCCGACAGGGATGAACACTGAAGCTTTCTTT. This codes for CASSLYVPTGMNTEAFF.

This clonotype was seen a few times. The chain joins TRBV5-1 to TRBJ2-7, with 8 positions matching TRBD2. The CDR3 runs to 17 residues. Germline V gene data show CDR1 as SGHRS and CDR2 as YFSETQ. V gave up 0 bases and J gave up 4 bases; unmatched junction bases: 12. CDR3 amino acids: CASSLVGGSGSLYEQYF. CDR3 coding DNA: TGCGCCAGCAGCTTGGTAGGTGGGAGCGGGAGTCTTTACGAGCAGTACTTC.

Points on this clonotype: A much larger clone sits a single nucleotide away, making a read error possible. The chain links TRBV5-6 to TRBJ1-1; D remains unclear. The CDR3 runs 11 residues. The germline gives CDR1 SGHDT, CDR2 YYEEEE. Trimming cost V 2 bases and J 5 bases, with 4 bases left between them. CDR3 coding DNA: TGTGCCAGCAGCTTAACGACTGAAGCTTTCTTT. This gives the protein CASSLTTEAFF.

The V call is TRBV20-1, the J call TRBJ1-1; 8 nucleotides match TRBD1. There are 15 residues in the CDR3. Germline V gene data show CDR1 as DFQATT and CDR2 as SNEGSKA (reference sequence). After removal of 6 bases from V and 1 base from J, the junction contained 10 bases not matched to a gene. The CDR3 is CSARPYGQGNTEAFF. CDR3 DNA sequence: TGCAGTGCACGACCCTACGGACAGGGGAACACTGAAGCTTTCTTT.

The chain combines TRBV12-3 or TRBV12-4 with TRBJ2-3; 9 bases are a match to TRBD2. With V trimmed by 3 bases and J by 2 bases, 12 bases remained unmatched. The CDR3 has 18 residues. CDR3 in DNA: TGTGCCAGCAGTTTTTCTCGACGACTAGCGGTCTCCACAGATACGCAGTATTTT. Protein: CASSFSRRLAVSTDTQYF.

V gene TRBV19 combines with J gene TRBJ2-1; 14 nucleotides match TRBD2. There are 17 residues in the CDR3. CDR1 is LNHDA and CDR2 is SQIVND in the germline V gene (reference sequence). The V segment lost 4 bases and the J segment 9 bases; nucleotides outside the gene matches: 11. The CDR3: CASSSPGLAGAPSEQFF. In DNA form, the CDR3 reads TGTGCCAGTAGTAGCCCGGGACTAGCGGGAGCACCCAGTGAGCAGTTCTTC.

There are a few counts of this clonotype. The J gene is TRBJ2-7, the V gene TRBV20-1; 9 nucleotides align to TRBD2. The CDR3 sequence is 15 residues long. Unmatched junction bases numbered 9, after V lost 4 bases and J lost 2 bases. Per the germline V gene, CDR1 is DFQATT and CDR2 is SNEGSKA (reference sequence). CDR3 bases: TGCAGTGCTAACCAGCGGGGGGTTCAGACCTACGAGCAGTACTTC. Protein sequence: CSANQRGVQTYEQYF.

The chain combines TRBV11-2 with TRBJ2-2; 9 positions match TRBD1. The ends lost 3 bases at V and 7 bases at J; junction bases unmatched: 6. The CDR3 length is 15 residues. CDR1 SGHAT and CDR2 FQNNGV come from the germline V gene. CDR3 sequence: CASSLGQGLGGELFF. The CDR3 nucleotides read TGTGCCAGCAGCTTGGGACAGGGTTTGGGCGGGGAGCTGTTTTTT. The whole variable domain, filled in from reference TRBV11-2 and TRBJ2-2, reads EAGVAQSPRYKIIEKRQSVAFWCNPISGHATLYWYQQILGQGPKLLIQFQNNGVVDDSQLPKDRFSAERLKGVDSTLKIQPAKLEDSAVYLCASSLGQGLGGELFFGEGSRLTVL.

The chain is built from TRBV24-1 and TRBJ2-7, with no clear D. Germline CDR1 KGHDR, CDR2 SFDVKD. The ends were cut back, 0 bases at V and 5 bases at J, with 4 bases in the middle. This CDR3 comprises 12 residues. CDR3 protein: CATSDLGNEQYF. For the CDR3, the DNA is TGTGCCACCAGTGATTTGGGAAACGAGCAGTACTTC.

V usage is TRBV7-2 and J usage is TRBJ2-7; D gene ambiguous. The CDR3 contains 13 residues. In germline, CDR1 is SGHTA, CDR2 FQGNSA. V lost 6 bases to trimming and J lost 2 bases, with 11 bases between them. CDR3 bases: TGTGCCAGCAGGGCACCCGACACCTACGAGCAGTACTTC. Translating it yields CASRAPDTYEQYF.

Only a few counts were recorded for this clonotype. The gene calls are TRBV24-1 and TRBJ2-2; 7 nucleotides line up with TRBD1. Looked up from germline, CDR1 is KGHDR and CDR2 is SFDVKD. This CDR3 has 17 amino acids. The V segment lost 5 bases and the J segment 3 bases; nucleotides outside the gene matches: 11. CDR3 in DNA: TGTGCCACCAGTGCCAACCGGGACAGTGATTACACCGGGGAGCTGTTTTTT. It codes for CATSANRDSDYTGELFF.

V gene TRBV9 combines with J gene TRBJ2-3; 15 positions agree with TRBD2. Per the germline V gene, CDR1 is SGDLS and CDR2 is YYNGEE. CDR3 length: 17 amino acids. V was pared by 3 bases and J by 2 bases, with 4 bases of the junction left unmatched. The CDR3 DNA is TGTGCCAGCAGCGAGGGACTAGCGGGGGGTCTCACAGATACGCAGTATTTT. This encodes CASSEGLAGGLTDTQYF. Drawing the rest from reference TRBV9 and TRBJ2-3, the complete variable domain is DSGVTQTPKHLITATGQRVTLRCSPRSGDLSVYWYQQSLDQGLQFLIQYYNGEERAKGNILERFSAQQFPDLHSELNLSSLELGDSALYFCASSEGLAGGLTDTQYFGPGTRLTVL.

The chain couples TRBV20-1 to TRBJ2-7; the match to TRBD2 covers 16 bases. The CDR3 loop spans 14 amino acids. Per the germline V gene, CDR1 is DFQATT and CDR2 is SNEGSKA (reference sequence). Trimming took 5 bases from V and 2 from J; bases not matched to a gene: 0. CDR3 amino acids: CSAGTSGRAYEQYF. CDR3 nucleotide sequence: TGCAGTGCTGGGACTAGCGGGAGGGCCTACGAGCAGTACTTC.

The rearrangement uses TRBV7-8 and TRBJ2-3, with a tentative D call TRBD2 (6 bases). CDR3 size: 16 residues. Germline lookup yields CDR1 SGHVS and CDR2 FQNEAQ. Trimming removed 5 bases at V and 2 bases at J, with 17 bases between. The CDR3 region is CASSPPAAGYTDTQYF. The CDR3 DNA follows: TGTGCCAGCAGCCCTCCGGCGGCGGGGTACACAGATACGCAGTATTTT.